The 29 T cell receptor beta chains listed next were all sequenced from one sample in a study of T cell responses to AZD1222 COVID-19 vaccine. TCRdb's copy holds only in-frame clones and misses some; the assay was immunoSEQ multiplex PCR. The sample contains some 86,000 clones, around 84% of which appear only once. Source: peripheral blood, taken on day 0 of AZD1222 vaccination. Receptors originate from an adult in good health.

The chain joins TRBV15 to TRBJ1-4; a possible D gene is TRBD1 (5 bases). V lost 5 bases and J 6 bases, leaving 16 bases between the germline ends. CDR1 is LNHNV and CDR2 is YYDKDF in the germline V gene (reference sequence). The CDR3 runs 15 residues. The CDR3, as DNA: TGTGCCACCAGCTTCCGAGGCAGGGTGGATGAAAAACTGTTTTTT. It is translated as CATSFRGRVDEKLFF.

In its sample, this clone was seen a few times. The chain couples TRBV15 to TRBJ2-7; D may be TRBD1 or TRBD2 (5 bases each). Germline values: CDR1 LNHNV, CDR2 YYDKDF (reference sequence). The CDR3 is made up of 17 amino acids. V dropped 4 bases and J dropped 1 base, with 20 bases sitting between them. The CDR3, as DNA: TGTGCCACCAGCAAATTCGTGGGGACCCCTCGGTCCTACGAGCAGTACTTC. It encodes CATSKFVGTPRSYEQYF. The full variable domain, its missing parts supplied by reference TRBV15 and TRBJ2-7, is DAMVIQNPRYQVTQFGKPVTLSCSQTLNHNVMYWYQQKSSQAPKLLFHYYDKDFNNEADTPDNFQSRRPNTSFCFLDIRSPGLGDTAMYLCATSKFVGTPRSYEQYFGPGTRLTVT.

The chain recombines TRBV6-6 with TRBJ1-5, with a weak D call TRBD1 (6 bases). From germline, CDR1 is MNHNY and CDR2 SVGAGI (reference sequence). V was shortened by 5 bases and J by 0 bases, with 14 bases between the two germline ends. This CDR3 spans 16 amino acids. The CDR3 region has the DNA TGTGCCAGCAGTCCCCCGGGACAAATTAGCAATCAGCCCCAGCATTTT. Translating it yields CASSPPGQISNQPQHF.

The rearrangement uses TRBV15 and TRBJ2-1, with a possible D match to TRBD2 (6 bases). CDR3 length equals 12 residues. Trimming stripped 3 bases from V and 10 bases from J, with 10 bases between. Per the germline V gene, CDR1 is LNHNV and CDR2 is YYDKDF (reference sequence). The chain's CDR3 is CATSRDYGEQFF. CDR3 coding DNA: TGTGCCACCAGCAGGGACTATGGGGAGCAGTTCTTC.

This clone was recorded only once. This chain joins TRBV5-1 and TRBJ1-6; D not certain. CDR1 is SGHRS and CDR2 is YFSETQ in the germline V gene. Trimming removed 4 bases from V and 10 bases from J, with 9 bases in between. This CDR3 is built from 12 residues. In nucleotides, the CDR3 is TGCGCCAGCAGCGACCCTCCGTCACCCCTCCACTTT. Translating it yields CASSDPPSPLHF.

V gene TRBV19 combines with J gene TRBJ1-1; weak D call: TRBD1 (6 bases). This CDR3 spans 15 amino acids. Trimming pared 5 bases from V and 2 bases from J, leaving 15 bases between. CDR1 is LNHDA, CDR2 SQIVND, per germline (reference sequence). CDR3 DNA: TGTGCCAGTAGTTCTCGGACAGACCCAAACACTGAAGCTTTCTTT. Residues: CASSSRTDPNTEAFF.

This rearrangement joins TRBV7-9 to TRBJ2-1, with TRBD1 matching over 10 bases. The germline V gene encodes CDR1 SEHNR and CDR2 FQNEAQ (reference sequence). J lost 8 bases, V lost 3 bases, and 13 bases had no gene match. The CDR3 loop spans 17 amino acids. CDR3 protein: CASSLGKTGTGDHEQFF. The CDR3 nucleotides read TGTGCCAGCAGCTTGGGGAAAACCGGGACAGGGGACCATGAGCAGTTCTTC.

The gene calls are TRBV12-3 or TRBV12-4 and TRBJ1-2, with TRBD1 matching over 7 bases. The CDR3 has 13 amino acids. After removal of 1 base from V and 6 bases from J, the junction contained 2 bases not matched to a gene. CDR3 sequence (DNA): TGTGCCAGCAGTTTAGGACAGGGCCATGGCTACACCTTC. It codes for CASSLGQGHGYTF.

This chain's CDR3 is CATSDGKWTAAGESSGANVLTF. The CDR3 bases are TGTGCCACCAGTGATGGTAAGTGGACAGCCGCCGGAGAGAGCTCTGGGGCCAACGTCCTGACTTTC. The chain combines TRBV24-1 with TRBJ2-6; TRBD1 might be the D (6 bases). V lost 3 bases and J 0 bases, leaving 26 bases between the germline ends. Germline V gene sequence: CDR1 KGHDR, CDR2 SFDVKD. This CDR3 has 22 residues.

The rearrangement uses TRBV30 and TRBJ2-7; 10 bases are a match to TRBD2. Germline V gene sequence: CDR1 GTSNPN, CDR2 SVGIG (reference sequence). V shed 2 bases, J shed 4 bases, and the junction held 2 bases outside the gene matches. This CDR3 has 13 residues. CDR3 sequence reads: CAWSSGGVYEQYF. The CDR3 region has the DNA TGTGCCTGGAGTAGCGGGGGGGTATACGAGCAGTACTTC. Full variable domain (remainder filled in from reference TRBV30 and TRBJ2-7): SQTIHQWPATLVQPVGSPLSLECTVEGTSNPNLYWYRQAAGRGLQLLFYSVGIGQISSEVPQNLSASRPQDRQFILSSKKLLLSDSGFYLCAWSSGGVYEQYFGPGTRLTVT.

The CDR3 DNA is TGCAGCGTGGTGACAGGCCAAGATGGCTACACCTTC. Translated: CSVVTGQDGYTF. The chain is built from TRBV29-1 and TRBJ1-2, with D possibly TRBD1 on 6 matching bases. This CDR3 spans 12 amino acids. Per germline, CDR1 SQVTM and CDR2 ANQGSEA. Trimming pared 6 bases from V and 6 bases from J, leaving 14 bases between.

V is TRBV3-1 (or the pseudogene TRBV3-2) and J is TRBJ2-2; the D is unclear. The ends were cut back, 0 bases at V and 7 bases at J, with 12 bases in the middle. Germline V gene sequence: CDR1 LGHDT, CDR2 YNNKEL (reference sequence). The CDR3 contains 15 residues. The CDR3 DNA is TGTGCCAGCAGCCAAGAGGTTCCGGGTCACGGGGAGCTGTTTTTT. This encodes CASSQEVPGHGELFF.

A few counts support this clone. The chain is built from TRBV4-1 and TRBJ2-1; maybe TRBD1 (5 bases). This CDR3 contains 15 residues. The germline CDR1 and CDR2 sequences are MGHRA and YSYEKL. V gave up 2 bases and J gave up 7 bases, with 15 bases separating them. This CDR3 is CASSQQDTVGNEQFF. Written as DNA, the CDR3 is TGCGCCAGCAGCCAACAGGACACGGTAGGAAATGAGCAGTTCTTC.

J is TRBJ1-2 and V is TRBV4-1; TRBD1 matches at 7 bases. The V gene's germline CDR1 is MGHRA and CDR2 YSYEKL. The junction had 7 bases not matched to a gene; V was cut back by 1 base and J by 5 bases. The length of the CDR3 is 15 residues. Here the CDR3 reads CASSQVTGVYYGYTF. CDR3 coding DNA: TGCGCCAGCAGCCAAGTTACAGGGGTTTATTATGGCTACACCTTC.

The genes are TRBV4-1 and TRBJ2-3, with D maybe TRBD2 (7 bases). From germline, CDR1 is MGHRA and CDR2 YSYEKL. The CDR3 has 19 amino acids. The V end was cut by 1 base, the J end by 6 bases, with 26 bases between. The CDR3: CASSQAVMFMGGPRDTQYF. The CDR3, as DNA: TGCGCCAGCAGCCAAGCGGTCATGTTTATGGGGGGGCCGAGGGATACGCAGTATTTT.

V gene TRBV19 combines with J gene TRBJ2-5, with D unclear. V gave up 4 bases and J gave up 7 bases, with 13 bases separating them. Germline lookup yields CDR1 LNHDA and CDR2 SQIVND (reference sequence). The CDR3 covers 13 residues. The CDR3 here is CASSSGPPGTQYF. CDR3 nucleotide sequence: TGTGCCAGTAGTAGCGGTCCACCGGGGACCCAGTACTTC.

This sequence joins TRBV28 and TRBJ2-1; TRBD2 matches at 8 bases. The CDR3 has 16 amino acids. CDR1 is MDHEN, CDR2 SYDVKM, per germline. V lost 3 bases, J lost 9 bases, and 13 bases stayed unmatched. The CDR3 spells CASSFPPGLGAGEQFF. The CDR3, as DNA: TGTGCCAGCAGTTTTCCCCCGGGACTAGGGGCGGGTGAGCAGTTCTTC.

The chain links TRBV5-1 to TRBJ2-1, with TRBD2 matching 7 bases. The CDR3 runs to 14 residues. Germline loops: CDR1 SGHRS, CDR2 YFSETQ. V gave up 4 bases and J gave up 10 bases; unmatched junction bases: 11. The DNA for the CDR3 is TGCGCCAGCAGCCGGGTGAGAGGGGAGGGAGAGCAGTTCTTC. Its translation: CASSRVRGEGEQFF.

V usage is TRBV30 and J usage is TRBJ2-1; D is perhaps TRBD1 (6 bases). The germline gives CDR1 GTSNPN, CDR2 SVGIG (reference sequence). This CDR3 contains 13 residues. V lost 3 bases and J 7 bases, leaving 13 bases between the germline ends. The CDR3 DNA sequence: TGTGCCTGGAGCAGGGGCCAGCGGAATGAGCAGTTCTTC. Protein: CAWSRGQRNEQFF.

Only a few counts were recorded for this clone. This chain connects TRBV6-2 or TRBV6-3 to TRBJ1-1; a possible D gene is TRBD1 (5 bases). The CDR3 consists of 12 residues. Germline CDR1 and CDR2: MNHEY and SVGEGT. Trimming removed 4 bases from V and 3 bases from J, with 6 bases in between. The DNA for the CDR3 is TGTGCCAGCAGTTGGGGCTACACTGAAGCTTTCTTT. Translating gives CASSWGYTEAFF.

In DNA form, the CDR3 reads TGTGCCAGCAGCCCCTACGGGGCGGGTAGGAATGAGCAGTTCTTC. Translated, it gives CASSPYGAGRNEQFF. This chain joins TRBV7-9 and TRBJ2-1, with D tentatively TRBD1 or TRBD2 (5 bases each). The length of the CDR3 is 15 residues. Germline assignment: CDR1 SEHNR and CDR2 FQNEAQ (reference sequence). The V end was cut by 5 bases, the J end by 7 bases, with 18 bases between.

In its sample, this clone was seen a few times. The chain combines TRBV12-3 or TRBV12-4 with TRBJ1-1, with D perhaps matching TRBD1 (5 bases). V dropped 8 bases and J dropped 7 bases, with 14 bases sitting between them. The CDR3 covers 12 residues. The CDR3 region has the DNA TGTGCCAGCTCATTGCCTGGGGGTGAAGCTTTCTTT. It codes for CASSLPGGEAFF.

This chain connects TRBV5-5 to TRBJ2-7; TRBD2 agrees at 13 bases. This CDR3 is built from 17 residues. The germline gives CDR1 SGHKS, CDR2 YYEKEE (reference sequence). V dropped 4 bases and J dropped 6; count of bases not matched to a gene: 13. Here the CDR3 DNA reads TGTGCCAGCAGCCTTGGACTAGCGGGAGCGGGGGTTGGCGAGCAGTACTTC. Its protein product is CASSLGLAGAGVGEQYF. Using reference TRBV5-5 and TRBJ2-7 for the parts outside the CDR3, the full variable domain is DAGVTQSPTHLIKTRGQQVTLRCSPISGHKSVSWYQQVLGQGPQFIFQYYEKEERGRGNFPDRFSARQFPNYSSELNVNALLLGDSALYLCASSLGLAGAGVGEQYFGPGTRLTVT.

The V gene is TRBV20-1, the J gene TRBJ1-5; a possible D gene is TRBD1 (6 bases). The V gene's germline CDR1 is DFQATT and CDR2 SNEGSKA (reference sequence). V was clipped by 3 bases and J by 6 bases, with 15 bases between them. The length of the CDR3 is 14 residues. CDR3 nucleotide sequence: TGCAGTGCTAGTAGCGGGGGCCCGTTTCAGCCCCAGCATTTT. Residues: CSASSGGPFQPQHF.

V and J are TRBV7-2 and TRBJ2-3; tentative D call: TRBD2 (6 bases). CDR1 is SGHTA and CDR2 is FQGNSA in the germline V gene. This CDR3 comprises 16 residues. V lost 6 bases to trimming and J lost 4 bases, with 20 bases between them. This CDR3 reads CASSYGYGEAADTQYF. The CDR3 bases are TGTGCCAGCAGTTACGGGTATGGGGAGGCGGCAGATACGCAGTATTTT.

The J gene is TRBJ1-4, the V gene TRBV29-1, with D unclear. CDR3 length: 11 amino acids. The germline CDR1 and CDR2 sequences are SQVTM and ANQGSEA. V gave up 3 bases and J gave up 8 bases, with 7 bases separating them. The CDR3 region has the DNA TGCAGCGTTGAGAAAGCAGAAAAACTGTTTTTT. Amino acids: CSVEKAEKLFF.

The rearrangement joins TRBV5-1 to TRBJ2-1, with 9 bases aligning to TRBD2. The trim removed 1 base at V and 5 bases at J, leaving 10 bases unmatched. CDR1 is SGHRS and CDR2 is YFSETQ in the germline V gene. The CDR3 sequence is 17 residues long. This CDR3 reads CASSLILFGLANNEQFF. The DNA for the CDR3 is TGCGCCAGCAGCTTGATTCTTTTTGGACTAGCGAACAATGAGCAGTTCTTC.

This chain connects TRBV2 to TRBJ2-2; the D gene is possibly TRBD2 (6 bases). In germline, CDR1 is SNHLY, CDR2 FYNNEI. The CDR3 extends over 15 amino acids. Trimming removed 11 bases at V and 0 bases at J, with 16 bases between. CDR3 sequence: CAAGGTLANTGELFF. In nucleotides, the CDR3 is TGTGCCGCGGGCGGGACGCTTGCGAACACCGGGGAGCTGTTTTTT.

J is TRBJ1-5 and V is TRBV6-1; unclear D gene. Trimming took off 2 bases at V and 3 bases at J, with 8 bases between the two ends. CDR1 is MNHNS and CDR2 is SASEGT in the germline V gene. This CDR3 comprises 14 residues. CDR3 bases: TGTGCCAGCAGTGAATCCGGTTACAATCAGCCCCAGCATTTT. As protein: CASSESGYNQPQHF.